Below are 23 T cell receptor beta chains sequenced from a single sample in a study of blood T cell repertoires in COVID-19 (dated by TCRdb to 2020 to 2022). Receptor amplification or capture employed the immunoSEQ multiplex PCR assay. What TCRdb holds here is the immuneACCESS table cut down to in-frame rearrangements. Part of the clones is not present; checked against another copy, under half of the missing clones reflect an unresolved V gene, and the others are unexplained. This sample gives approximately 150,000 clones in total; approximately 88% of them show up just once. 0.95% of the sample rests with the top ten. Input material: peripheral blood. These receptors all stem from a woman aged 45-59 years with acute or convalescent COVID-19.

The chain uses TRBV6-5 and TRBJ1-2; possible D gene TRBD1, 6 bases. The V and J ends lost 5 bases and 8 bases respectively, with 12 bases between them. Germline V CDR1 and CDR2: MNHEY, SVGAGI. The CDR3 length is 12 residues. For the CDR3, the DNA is TGTGCCAGCAGTCCACAGGGTCGGGGCTACACCTTC. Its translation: CASSPQGRGYTF.

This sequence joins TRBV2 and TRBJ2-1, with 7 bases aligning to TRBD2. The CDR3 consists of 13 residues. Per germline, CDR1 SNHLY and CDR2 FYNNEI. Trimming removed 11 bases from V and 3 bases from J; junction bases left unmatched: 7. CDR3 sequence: CADAGDSYNEQFF. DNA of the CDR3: TGTGCCGATGCGGGAGATAGCTACAATGAGCAGTTCTTC.

The CDR3 spells CASSEAPITVNTEAFF. The CDR3 DNA reads TGTGCCAGCAGTGAAGCCCCTATCACAGTAAACACTGAAGCTTTCTTT. This rearrangement joins TRBV2 to TRBJ1-1; D is unresolved. The CDR3 is made up of 16 amino acids. The V end lost 0 bases, the J end lost 2 bases, and 13 bases lay between the germline ends. Germline V gene data show CDR1 as SNHLY and CDR2 as FYNNEI.

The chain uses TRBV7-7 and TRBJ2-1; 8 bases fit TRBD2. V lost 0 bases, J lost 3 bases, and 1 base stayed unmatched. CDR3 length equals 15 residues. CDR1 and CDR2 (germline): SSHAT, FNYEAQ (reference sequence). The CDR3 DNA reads TGTGCCAGCAGCTTAGCAGCGGGAGTCTACAATGAGCAGTTCTTC. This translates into CASSLAAGVYNEQFF.

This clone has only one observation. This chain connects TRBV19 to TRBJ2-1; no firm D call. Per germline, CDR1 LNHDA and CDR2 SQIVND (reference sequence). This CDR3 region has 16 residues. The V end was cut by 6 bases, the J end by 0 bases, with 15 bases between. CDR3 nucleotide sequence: TGTGCCAGTAGCCCCTCCGCTGCGAGCTCCTACAATGAGCAGTTCTTC. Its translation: CASSPSAASSYNEQFF.

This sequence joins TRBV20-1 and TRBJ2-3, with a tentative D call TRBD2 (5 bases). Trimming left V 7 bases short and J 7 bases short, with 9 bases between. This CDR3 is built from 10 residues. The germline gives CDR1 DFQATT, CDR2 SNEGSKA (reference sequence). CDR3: CSVERNTQYF. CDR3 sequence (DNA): TGCAGTGTTGAGCGGAATACGCAGTATTTT.

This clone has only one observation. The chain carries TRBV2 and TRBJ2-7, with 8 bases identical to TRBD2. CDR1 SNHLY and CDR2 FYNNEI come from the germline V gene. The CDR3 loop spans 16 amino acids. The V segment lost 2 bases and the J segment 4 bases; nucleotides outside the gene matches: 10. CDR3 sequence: CASSETPGLEGYEQYF. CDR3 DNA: TGTGCCAGCAGTGAAACTCCGGGACTAGAGGGGTACGAGCAGTACTTC. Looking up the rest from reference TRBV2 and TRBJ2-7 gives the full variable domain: EPEVTQTPSHQVTQMGQEVILRCVPISNHLYFYWYRQILGQKVEFLVSFYNNEISEKSEIFDDQFSVERPDGSNFTLKIRSTKLEDSAMYFCASSETPGLEGYEQYFGPGTRLTVT.

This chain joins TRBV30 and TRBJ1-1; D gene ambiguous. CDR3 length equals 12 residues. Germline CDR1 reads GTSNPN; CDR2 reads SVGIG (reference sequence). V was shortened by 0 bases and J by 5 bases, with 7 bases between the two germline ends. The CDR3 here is CAWSVLGTEAFF. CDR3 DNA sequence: TGTGCCTGGAGTGTACTCGGGACTGAAGCTTTCTTT.

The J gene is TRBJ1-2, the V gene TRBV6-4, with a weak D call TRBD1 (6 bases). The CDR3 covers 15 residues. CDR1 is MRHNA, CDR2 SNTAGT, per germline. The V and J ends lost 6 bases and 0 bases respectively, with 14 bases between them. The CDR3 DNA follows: TGTGCCAGCAGCACAGGGAACCCGACTAACTATGGCTACACCTTC. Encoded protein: CASSTGNPTNYGYTF.

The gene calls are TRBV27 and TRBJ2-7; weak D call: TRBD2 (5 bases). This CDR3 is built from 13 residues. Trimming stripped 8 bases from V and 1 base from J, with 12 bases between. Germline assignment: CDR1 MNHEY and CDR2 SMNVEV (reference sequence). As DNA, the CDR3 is TGTGCCAGCGGCCTCGGGGAGTCCTACGAGCAGTACTTC. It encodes CASGLGESYEQYF.

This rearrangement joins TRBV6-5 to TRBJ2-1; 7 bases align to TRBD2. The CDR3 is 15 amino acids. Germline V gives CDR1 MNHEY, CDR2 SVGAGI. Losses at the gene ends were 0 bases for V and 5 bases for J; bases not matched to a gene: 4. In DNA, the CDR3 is TGTGCCAGCAGTTACTCGGGGGAGGGGAACAATGAGCAGTTCTTC. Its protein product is CASSYSGEGNNEQFF.

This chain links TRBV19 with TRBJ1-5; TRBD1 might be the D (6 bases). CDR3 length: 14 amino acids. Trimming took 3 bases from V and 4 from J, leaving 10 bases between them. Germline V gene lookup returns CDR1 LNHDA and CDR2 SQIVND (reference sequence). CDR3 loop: CASSIWTANQPQHF. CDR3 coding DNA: TGTGCCAGTAGTATTTGGACAGCTAATCAGCCCCAGCATTTT. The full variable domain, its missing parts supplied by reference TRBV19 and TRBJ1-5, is DGGITQSPKYLFRKEGQNVTLSCEQNLNHDAMYWYRQDPGQGLRLIYYSQIVNDFQKGDIAEGYSVSREKKESFPLTVTSAQKNPTAFYLCASSIWTANQPQHFGDGTRLSIL.

Written as DNA, the CDR3 is TGTGCCAGCTCCTTATCCTCTGGGCGGGACAGAGCTTTCTTT. Translating it yields CASSLSSGRDRAFF. V and J are TRBV6-5 and TRBJ1-1; 7 nucleotides match TRBD1. Trimming at V came to 8 bases and at J to 10 bases, leaving 16 bases not matched to a gene. The CDR3 has 14 amino acids. CDR1 MNHEY and CDR2 SVGAGI come from the germline V gene.

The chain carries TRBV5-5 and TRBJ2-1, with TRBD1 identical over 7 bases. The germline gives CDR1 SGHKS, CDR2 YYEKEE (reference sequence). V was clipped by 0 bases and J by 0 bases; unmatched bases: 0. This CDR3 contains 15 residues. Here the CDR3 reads CASSLGQGSYNEQFF. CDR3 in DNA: TGTGCCAGCAGCTTGGGACAGGGCTCCTACAATGAGCAGTTCTTC.

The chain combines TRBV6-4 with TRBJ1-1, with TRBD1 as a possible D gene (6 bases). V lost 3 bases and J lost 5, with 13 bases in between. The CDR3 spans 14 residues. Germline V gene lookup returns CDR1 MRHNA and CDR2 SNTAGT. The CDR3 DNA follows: TGTGCCAGCAGTGAAACAGGGTTGGGGACTGAAGCTTTCTTT. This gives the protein CASSETGLGTEAFF.

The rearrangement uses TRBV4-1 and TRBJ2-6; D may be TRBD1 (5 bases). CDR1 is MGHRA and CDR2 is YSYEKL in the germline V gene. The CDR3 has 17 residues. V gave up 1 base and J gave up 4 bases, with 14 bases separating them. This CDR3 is CASSQGRQGSGANVLTF. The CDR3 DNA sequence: TGCGCCAGCAGCCAAGGTCGGCAGGGATCAGGGGCCAACGTCCTGACTTTC.

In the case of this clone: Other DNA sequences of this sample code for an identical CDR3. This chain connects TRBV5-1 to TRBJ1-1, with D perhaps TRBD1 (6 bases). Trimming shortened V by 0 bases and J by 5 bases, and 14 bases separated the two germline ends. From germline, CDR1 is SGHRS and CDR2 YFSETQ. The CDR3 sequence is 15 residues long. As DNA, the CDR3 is TGCGCCAGCAGCTTGGGGCAGGGAGGGGGGACTGAAGCTTTCTTT. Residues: CASSLGQGGGTEAFF.

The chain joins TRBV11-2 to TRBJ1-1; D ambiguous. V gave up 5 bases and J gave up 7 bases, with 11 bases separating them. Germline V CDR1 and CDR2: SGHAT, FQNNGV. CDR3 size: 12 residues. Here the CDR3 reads CASSSLGYEAFF. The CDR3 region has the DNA TGTGCCAGCAGCAGCCTAGGTTATGAAGCTTTCTTT.

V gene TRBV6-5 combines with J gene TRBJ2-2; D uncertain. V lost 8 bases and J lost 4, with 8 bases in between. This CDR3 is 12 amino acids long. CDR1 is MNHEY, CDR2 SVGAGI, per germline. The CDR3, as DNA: TGTGCCAGCGGTAGAGGCACCGGGGAGCTGTTTTTT. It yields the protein CASGRGTGELFF.

CDR3 in amino acids: CASSPRPGLRSNYGYTF. The CDR3 nucleotides read TGTGCCAGCAGCCCGCGTCCGGGACTCAGGAGCAACTATGGCTACACCTTC. V and J are TRBV9 and TRBJ1-2; TRBD1 might be the D (5 bases). V shed 4 bases and J shed 2 bases, with 21 bases lying between them. The CDR3 contains 17 residues. Germline V gene data show CDR1 as SGDLS and CDR2 as YYNGEE.

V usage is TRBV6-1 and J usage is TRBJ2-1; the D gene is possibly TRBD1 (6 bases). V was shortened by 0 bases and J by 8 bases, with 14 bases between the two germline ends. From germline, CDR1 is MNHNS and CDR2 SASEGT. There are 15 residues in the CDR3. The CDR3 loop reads CASSEAQGRGDEQFF. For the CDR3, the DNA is TGTGCCAGCAGTGAAGCGCAGGGGCGCGGCGATGAGCAGTTCTTC.

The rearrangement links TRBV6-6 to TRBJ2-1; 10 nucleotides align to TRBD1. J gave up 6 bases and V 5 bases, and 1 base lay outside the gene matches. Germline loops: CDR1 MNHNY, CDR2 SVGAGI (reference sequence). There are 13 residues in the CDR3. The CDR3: CASSRDRGNEQFF. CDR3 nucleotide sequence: TGTGCCAGCAGTCGGGACAGGGGCAATGAGCAGTTCTTC.

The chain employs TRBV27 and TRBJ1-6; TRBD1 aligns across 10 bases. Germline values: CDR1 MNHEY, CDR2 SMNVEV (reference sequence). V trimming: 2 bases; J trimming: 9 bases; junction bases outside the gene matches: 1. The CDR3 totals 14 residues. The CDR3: CASSLGTGVSPLHF. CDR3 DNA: TGTGCCAGCAGTTTAGGGACAGGGGTTTCACCCCTCCACTTT.